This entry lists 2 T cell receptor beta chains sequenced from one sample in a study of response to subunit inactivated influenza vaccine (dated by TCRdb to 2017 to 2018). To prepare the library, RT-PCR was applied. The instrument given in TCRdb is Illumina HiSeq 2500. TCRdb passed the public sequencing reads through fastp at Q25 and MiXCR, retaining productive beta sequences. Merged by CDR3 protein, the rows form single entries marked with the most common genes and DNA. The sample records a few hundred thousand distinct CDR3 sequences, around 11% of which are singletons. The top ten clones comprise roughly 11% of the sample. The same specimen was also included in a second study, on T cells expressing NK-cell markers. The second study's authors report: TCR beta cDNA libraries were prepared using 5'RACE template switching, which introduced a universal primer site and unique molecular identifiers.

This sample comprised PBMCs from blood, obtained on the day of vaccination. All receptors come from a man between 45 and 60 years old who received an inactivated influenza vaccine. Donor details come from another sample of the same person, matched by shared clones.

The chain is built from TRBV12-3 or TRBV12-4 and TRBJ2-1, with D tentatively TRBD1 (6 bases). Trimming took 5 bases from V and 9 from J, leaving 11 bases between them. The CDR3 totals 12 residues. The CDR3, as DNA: TGTGCCAGCAGTCGGACACAGGGTGAGCAGTTCTTC. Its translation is CASSRTQGEQFF.

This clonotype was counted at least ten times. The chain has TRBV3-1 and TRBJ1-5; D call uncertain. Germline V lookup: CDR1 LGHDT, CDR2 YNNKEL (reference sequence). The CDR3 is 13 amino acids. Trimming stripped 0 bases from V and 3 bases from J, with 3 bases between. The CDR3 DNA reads TGTGCCAGCAGCCAAGATCTCAATCAGCCCCAGCATTTT. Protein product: CASSQDLNQPQHF.